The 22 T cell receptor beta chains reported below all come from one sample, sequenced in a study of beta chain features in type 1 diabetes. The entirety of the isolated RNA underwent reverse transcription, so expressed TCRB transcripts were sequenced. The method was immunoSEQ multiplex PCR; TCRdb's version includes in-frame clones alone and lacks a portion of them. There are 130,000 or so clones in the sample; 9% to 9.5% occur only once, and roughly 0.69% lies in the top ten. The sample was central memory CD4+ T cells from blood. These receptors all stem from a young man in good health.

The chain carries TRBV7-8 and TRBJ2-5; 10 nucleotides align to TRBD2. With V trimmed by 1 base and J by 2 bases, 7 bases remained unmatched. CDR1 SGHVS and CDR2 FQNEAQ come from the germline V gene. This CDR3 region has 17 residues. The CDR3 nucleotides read TGTGCCAGCAGCTTAGAGCGGTCTAGCGGGGGACAAGAGACCCAGTACTTC. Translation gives CASSLERSSGGQETQYF.

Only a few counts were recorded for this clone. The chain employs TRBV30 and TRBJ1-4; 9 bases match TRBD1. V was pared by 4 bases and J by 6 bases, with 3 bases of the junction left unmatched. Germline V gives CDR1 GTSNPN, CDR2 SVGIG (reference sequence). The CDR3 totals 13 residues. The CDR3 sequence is CAWTGQGDEKLFF. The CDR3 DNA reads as TGTGCCTGGACGGGACAGGGTGATGAAAAACTGTTTTTT.

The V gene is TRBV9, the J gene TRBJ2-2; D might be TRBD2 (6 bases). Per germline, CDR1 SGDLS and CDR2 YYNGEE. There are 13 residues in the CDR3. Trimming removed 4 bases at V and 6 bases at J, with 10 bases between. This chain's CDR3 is CASSLTGAGELFF. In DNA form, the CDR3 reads TGTGCCAGCAGCCTAACGGGGGCCGGGGAGCTGTTTTTT. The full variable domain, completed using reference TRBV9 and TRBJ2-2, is DSGVTQTPKHLITATGQRVTLRCSPRSGDLSVYWYQQSLDQGLQFLIQYYNGEERAKGNILERFSAQQFPDLHSELNLSSLELGDSALYFCASSLTGAGELFFGEGSRLTVL.

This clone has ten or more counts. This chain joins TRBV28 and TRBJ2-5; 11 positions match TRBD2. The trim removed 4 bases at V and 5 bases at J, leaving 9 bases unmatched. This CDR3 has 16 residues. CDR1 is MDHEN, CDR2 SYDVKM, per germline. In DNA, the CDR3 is TGTGCCAGCAGTTCCATTAGCGGGGGGGCCGGTGAGACCCAGTACTTC. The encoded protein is CASSSISGGAGETQYF.

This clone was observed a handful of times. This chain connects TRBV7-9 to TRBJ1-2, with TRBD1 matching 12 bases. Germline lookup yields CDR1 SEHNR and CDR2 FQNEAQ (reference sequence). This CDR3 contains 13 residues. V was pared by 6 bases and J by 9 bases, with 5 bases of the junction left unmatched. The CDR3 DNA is TGTGCCAGCAGGGGACAGGGGGCGGACAGCTACACCTTC. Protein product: CASRGQGADSYTF.

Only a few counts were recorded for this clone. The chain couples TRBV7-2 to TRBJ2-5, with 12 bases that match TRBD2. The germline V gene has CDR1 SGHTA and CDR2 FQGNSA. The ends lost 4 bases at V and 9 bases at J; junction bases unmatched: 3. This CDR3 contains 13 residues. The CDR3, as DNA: TGTGCCAGCAGCTCTCTAGCGGGGGGGCCCCAGTACTTC. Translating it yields CASSSLAGGPQYF.

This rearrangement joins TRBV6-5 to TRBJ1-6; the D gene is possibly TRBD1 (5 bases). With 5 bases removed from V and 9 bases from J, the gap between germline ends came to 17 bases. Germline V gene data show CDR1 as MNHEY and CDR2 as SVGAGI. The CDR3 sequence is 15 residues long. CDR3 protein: CASSTGRGLGSPLHF. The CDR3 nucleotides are TGTGCCAGCAGTACAGGACGTGGCCTTGGTTCACCCCTCCACTTT.

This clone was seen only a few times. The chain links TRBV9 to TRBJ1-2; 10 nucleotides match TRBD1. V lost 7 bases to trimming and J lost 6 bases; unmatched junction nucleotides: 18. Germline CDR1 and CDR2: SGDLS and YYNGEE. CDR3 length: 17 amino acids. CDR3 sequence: CASSGTGDRKAVNGYTF. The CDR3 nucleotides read TGTGCCAGCTCCGGGACAGGGGATAGAAAGGCTGTGAATGGCTACACCTTC.

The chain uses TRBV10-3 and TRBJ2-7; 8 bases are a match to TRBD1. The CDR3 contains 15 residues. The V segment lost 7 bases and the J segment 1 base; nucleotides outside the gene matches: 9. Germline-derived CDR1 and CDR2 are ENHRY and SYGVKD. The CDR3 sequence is CAIKQSQGGSYEQYF. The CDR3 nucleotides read TGTGCCATCAAACAATCACAGGGGGGTTCCTACGAGCAGTACTTC.

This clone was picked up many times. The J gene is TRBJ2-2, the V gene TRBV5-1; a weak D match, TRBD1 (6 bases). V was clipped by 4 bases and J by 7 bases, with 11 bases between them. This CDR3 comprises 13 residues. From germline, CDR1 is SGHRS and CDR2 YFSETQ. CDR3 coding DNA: TGCGCCAGCAGCGATCAGGGGAACGGGGAGCTGTTTTTT. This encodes CASSDQGNGELFF.

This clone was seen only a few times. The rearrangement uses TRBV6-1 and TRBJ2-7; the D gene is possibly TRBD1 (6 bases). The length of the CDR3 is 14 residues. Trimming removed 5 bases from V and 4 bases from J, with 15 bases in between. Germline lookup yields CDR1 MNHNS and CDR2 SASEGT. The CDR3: CASSLPGTLYEQYF. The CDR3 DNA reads TGTGCCAGCAGTCTTCCCGGGACACTGTACGAGCAGTACTTC.

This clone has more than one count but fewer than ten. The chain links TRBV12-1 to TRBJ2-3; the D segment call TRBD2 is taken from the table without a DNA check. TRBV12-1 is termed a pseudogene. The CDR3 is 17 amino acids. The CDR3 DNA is TGTGCCAGCAGCTCATCGAAGGTGGCGGAGAGCACAGATACGCAGTATTTT. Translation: CASSSSKVAESTDTQYF.

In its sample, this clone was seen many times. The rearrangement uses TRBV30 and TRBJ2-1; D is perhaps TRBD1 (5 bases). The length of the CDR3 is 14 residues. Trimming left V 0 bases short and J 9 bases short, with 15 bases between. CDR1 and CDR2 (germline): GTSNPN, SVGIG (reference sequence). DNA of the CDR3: TGTGCCTGGAGTGTAGGGGCAGGGCAGGGTGAGCAGTTCTTC. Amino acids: CAWSVGAGQGEQFF.

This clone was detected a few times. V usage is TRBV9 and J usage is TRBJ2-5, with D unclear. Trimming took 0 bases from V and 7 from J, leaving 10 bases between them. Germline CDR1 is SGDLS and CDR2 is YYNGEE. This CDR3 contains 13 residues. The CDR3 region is CASSVGGLGTQYF. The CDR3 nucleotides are TGTGCCAGCAGCGTAGGAGGTCTCGGGACCCAGTACTTC.

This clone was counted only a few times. The CDR3 spells CASSLGQGFEQYF. DNA for the CDR3: TGCGCCAGCAGCTTGGGACAGGGCTTCGAGCAGTACTTC. The genes are TRBV5-1 and TRBJ2-7; TRBD1 agrees at 7 bases. The CDR3 has 13 amino acids. Germline assignment: CDR1 SGHRS and CDR2 YFSETQ. J lost 6 bases, V lost 0 bases, and 3 bases had no gene match.

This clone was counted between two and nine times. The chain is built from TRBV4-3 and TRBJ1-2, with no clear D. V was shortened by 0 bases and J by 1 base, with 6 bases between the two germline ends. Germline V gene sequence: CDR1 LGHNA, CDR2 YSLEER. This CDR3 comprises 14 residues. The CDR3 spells CASSQDEVNYGYTF. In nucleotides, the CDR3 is TGCGCCAGCAGCCAAGATGAGGTTAACTATGGCTACACCTTC.

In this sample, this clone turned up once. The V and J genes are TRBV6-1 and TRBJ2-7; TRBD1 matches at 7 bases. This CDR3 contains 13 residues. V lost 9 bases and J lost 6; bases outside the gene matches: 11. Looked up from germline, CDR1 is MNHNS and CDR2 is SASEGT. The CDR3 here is CASLTGQSIEQYF. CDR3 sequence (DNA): TGTGCCAGTCTGACAGGGCAAAGTATCGAGCAGTACTTC.

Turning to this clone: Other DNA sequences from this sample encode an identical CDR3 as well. The CDR3 DNA sequence: TGTGCCAGCAGCCAAGATCCTAGCGGGGGCTCCACAGATACGCAGTATTTT. This gives the protein CASSQDPSGGSTDTQYF. This chain uses TRBV4-2 with TRBJ2-3; 10 nucleotides line up with TRBD2. V shed 0 bases, J shed 2 bases, and the junction held 5 bases outside the gene matches. This CDR3 is built from 17 residues. Germline V CDR1 and CDR2: LGHNA, YNFKEQ.

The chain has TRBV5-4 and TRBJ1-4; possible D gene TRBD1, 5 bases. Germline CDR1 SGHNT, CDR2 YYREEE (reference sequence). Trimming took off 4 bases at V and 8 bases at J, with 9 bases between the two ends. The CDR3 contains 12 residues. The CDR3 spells CASSVAGEKLFF. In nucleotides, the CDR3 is TGTGCCAGCAGCGTAGCAGGGGAAAAACTGTTTTTT. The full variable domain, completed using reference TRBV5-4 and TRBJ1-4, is ETGVTQSPTHLIKTRGQQVTLRCSSQSGHNTVSWYQQALGQGPQFIFQYYREEENGRGNFPPRFSGLQFPNYSSELNVNALELDDSALYLCASSVAGEKLFFGSGTQLSVL.

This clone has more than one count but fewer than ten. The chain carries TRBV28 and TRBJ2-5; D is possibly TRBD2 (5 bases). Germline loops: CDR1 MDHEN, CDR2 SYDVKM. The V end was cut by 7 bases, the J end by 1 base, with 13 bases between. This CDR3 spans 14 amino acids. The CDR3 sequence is CASTDPGTQETQYF. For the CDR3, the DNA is TGTGCCAGCACTGACCCGGGAACCCAAGAGACCCAGTACTTC.

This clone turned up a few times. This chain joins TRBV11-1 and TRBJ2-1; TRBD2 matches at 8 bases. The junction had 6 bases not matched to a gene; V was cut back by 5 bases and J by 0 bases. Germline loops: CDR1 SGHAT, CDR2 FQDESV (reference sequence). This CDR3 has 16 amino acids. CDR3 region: CASSLHAGGSYNEQFF. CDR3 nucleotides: TGTGCCAGCAGCCTCCATGCGGGGGGCTCCTACAATGAGCAGTTCTTC.

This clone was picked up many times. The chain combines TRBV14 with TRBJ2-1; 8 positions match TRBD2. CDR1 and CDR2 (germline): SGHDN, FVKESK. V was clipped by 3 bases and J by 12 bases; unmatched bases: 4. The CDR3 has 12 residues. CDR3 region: CASSQGLGRQFF. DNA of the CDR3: TGTGCCAGCAGCCAGGGACTAGGCAGGCAGTTCTTC. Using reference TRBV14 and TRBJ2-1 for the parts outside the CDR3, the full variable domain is EAGVTQFPSHSVIEKGQTVTLRCDPISGHDNLYWYRRVMGKEIKFLLHFVKESKQDESGMPNNRFLAERTGGTYSTLKVQPAELEDSGVYFCASSQGLGRQFFGPGTRLTVL.